Listed here are 13 T cell receptor beta chains from one sample, sequenced in a study of T cells in Graves' hyperthyroidism and ophthalmopathy. TCR beta CDR3 region amplification was performed from RNA transcripts. The TCR CDR3 first-round RT-PCR relied on the HTBI primer set. TCRdb processed the multiplex PCR reads anew with MiXCR; each CDR3 protein has one entry. The data hold 600,000 to 700,000 distinct CDR3 sequences, with nearly 45% observed a single time. The sample comprised peripheral blood or thyroid tissue (not recorded which). These receptors originate from an adult man with Graves' disease, either hyperthyroidism or ophthalmopathy (not recorded which).

The gene calls are TRBV11-1 and TRBJ1-5; no firm D call. The CDR3 loop spans 13 amino acids. The germline V gene encodes CDR1 SGHAT and CDR2 FQDESV (reference sequence). Trimming stripped 5 bases from V and 5 bases from J, with 10 bases between. The CDR3 nucleotides read TGTGCCAGCAGCCACGGCGACCATCAGCCCCAGCATTTT. Its protein product is CASSHGDHQPQHF.

Many counts were recorded for this clonotype. The chain is built from TRBV10-2 and TRBJ1-5; D unresolved. Germline CDR1 is WSHSY and CDR2 is SAAADI. The CDR3 has 12 amino acids. V lost 6 bases to trimming and J lost 6 bases, with 9 bases between them. CDR3 loop: CASSLEVQPQHF. For the CDR3, the DNA is TGCGCCAGCAGCCTGGAGGTTCAGCCCCAGCATTTT.

This clonotype has just a few counts. This chain joins TRBV20-1 and TRBJ2-5, with TRBD2 matching 9 bases. The V segment lost 3 bases and the J segment 5 bases; nucleotides outside the gene matches: 10. This CDR3 has 15 amino acids. In germline, CDR1 is DFQATT, CDR2 SNEGSKA (reference sequence). DNA of the CDR3: TGCAGTGCTAGTTCATTAGCGGGAGCGGATGAGACCCAGTACTTC. This codes for CSASSLAGADETQYF.

This clonotype came up a few times. The chain carries TRBV20-1 and TRBJ2-7; D not certain. The CDR3 contains 13 residues. Per germline, CDR1 DFQATT and CDR2 SNEGSKA (reference sequence). V lost 5 bases and J lost 0, with 11 bases in between. In DNA, the CDR3 is TGCAGTGCTTTGCCGGACGTCTCCTACGAGCAGTACTTC. It is translated as CSALPDVSYEQYF.

This clonotype was detected only a few times. This chain uses TRBV5-6 with TRBJ1-2; 8 bases fit TRBD1. Germline CDR1 SGHDT, CDR2 YYEEEE. With 4 bases clipped from V and 5 bases from J, the junction kept 10 bases outside the gene matches. CDR3 length: 15 residues. CDR3 region: CASSGGKRTGYGYTF. Written as DNA, the CDR3 is TGTGCCAGCAGCGGGGGGAAAAGGACAGGGTATGGCTACACCTTC.

This clonotype was found many times. V and J are TRBV7-8 and TRBJ1-1; D remains ambiguous. CDR3 length: 13 residues. CDR1 is SGHVS and CDR2 is FQNEAQ in the germline V gene. The V gene lost 3 bases and the J gene lost 4 bases, with 9 bases spanning the gap. In DNA, the CDR3 is TGTGCCAGCAGCTTCGCGGGAGGCACTGAAGCTTTCTTT. Its translation is CASSFAGGTEAFF.

This clonotype showed up just a few times. V usage is TRBV7-9 and J usage is TRBJ2-7; D is tentatively TRBD1 or TRBD2 (5 bases each). This CDR3 is 14 amino acids long. Germline V CDR1 and CDR2: SEHNR, FQNEAQ (reference sequence). V was trimmed by 5 bases and J by 3 bases, leaving 14 bases between them. CDR3 nucleotides: TGTGCCAGCAGCGTAGGGACGGGCTTCTACGAGCAGTACTTC. This translates into CASSVGTGFYEQYF.

This clonotype has just a few counts. V gene TRBV5-1 combines with J gene TRBJ1-6; 7 bases are a match to TRBD1. The CDR3 consists of 14 residues. Germline loops: CDR1 SGHRS, CDR2 YFSETQ. The V and J ends lost 5 bases and 5 bases, in that order; junction bases with no gene match: 4. The CDR3 DNA follows: TGCGCCAGCAGAGACAGGGCTGATAATTCACCCCTCCACTTT. This translates into CASRDRADNSPLHF.

CDR3 sequence (DNA): TGTGCCATCAGTGATGTGGACAGGGGGCAAGAGACCCAGTACTTC. It is translated as CAISDVDRGQETQYF. The chain uses TRBV10-3 and TRBJ2-5; TRBD1 aligns across 10 bases. The CDR3 spans 15 residues. V trimming: 3 bases; J trimming: 2 bases; junction bases outside the gene matches: 3. CDR1 is ENHRY and CDR2 is SYGVKD in the germline V gene.

This clonotype was detected ten times or more. This chain joins TRBV24-1 and TRBJ1-1; TRBD1 matches 10 bases. The J segment lost 3 bases and the V segment lost 2 bases, leaving 5 bases of the junction unmatched. The V gene's germline CDR1 is KGHDR and CDR2 SFDVKD. The CDR3 totals 16 residues. The CDR3 bases are TGTGCCACCAGTGATTCCACCGGGACAGGGGACACTGAAGCTTTCTTT. Protein product: CATSDSTGTGDTEAFF.

At least ten counts were recorded for this clonotype. The rearrangement uses TRBV7-9 and TRBJ1-6; tentative D call: TRBD1 (5 bases). The CDR3 runs to 15 residues. The V end lost 4 bases, the J end lost 4 bases, and 11 bases lay between the germline ends. Germline CDR1 and CDR2: SEHNR and FQNEAQ (reference sequence). The CDR3 DNA reads as TGTGCCAGCAGCTCGTCCGGGACGTATAATTCACCCCTCCACTTT. Translating it yields CASSSSGTYNSPLHF.

The V and J genes are TRBV3-1 and TRBJ2-5; 9 bases match TRBD1. CDR1 is LGHDT and CDR2 is YNNKEL in the germline V gene (reference sequence). V shed 6 bases and J 5 bases; nucleotides not matched to a gene: 4. This CDR3 has 13 residues. CDR3 nucleotides: TGTGCCAGCAGGGACAGGGGATGGGAGACCCAGTACTTC. Translated, it gives CASRDRGWETQYF.

This clonotype was detected a few times. The chain recombines TRBV10-2 with TRBJ1-1; possibly TRBD1 for D (5 bases). V lost 0 bases and J 0 bases, leaving 14 bases between the germline ends. In germline, CDR1 is WSHSY, CDR2 SAAADI. This CDR3 contains 17 residues. CDR3 amino acids: CASSESAGRFVNTEAFF. The CDR3 DNA sequence: TGCGCCAGCAGTGAGTCGGCAGGGAGGTTTGTGAACACTGAAGCTTTCTTT.